The rows below give T cell receptor beta chains drawn from one sample of a study of T cells in Graves' hyperthyroidism and ophthalmopathy. TCRdb ran MiXCR on the multiplex PCR reads and lists one entry per CDR3 protein. The sample holds under 350,000 distinct CDR3 sequences, about 21% seen once. The material sequenced was blood. These receptors all come from a woman between 50 and 59 years old with Graves' hyperthyroidism. Both conserved end residues are trimmed from each CDR3.

>TRBV6-5|TRBJ1-1
ASSYGTVLNTEAF
>TRBV11-2|TRBJ2-3
ACSLVWGQSSTDTQY
>TRBV7-8|TRBJ2-1
ASSLVVYSYNEQF
>TRBV9|TRBJ2-3
ASSVSPAGGTDTQY
>TRBV6-2/TRBV6-3|TRBJ1-1
ASSYSTQTEAF
>TRBV7-2|TRBJ2-5
ASSLIHRAKRETQY
>TRBV6-1|TRBJ2-2
ASSLTDHIRELF
>TRBV11-1|TRBJ2-1
ASSNKPGKKNDNEQF
>TRBV6-2/TRBV6-3|TRBJ2-3
ASSFMLEDTQY
>TRBV20-1|TRBJ1-1
SAPRQHEAF
>TRBV5-1|TRBJ2-3
ASSAAITDTQY
>TRBV12-5|TRBJ1-5
ASGPGDQPQH
>TRBV5-4|TRBJ1-3
ASSLEDYSGNTIY
>TRBV24-1|TRBJ2-7
ATSDPQGYEQY
>TRBV5-1|TRBJ2-1
ASSLVAGGPGPQF
>TRBV3-1|TRBJ1-5
ASGQGRNQPQH
>TRBV5-1|TRBJ1-2
ASSQTGQGHYGYT
>TRBV5-6|TRBJ2-7
ASRSPGGRLGEQY
>TRBV27|TRBJ2-1
ASRFTGGSYNEQF
>TRBV12-5|TRBJ2-5
ASLGQETQY
>TRBV28|TRBJ1-1
ASTGIAEAF
>TRBV7-8|TRBJ2-5
ASDWTHRGETQY
>TRBV15|TRBJ2-1
ATSRDRSAGGSQQF
>TRBV10-1|TRBJ2-7
ASLWGGSSYEQY
>TRBV28|TRBJ1-5
ASSYDRGHQPQH
>TRBV15|TRBJ1-1
ATSREMTGLNTEAF
>TRBV5-6|TRBJ2-7
ASSLRPGGIYEQY
>TRBV2|TRBJ2-1
ASSEDDPRDEQF
>TRBV12-3/TRBV12-4|TRBJ1-3
ASSPDSLSGNTIY
>TRBV10-3|TRBJ2-3
AIRAPGRQGDTQY
>TRBV11-2|TRBJ2-7
ASSLISGGSEQY
>TRBV7-2|TRBJ2-3
ASSRPGSTDTQY
>TRBV7-9|TRBJ2-3
ASSLGRGSQY
>TRBV7-2|TRBJ2-1
ASSLGERGNEQF
>TRBV12-3/TRBV12-4|TRBJ2-5
ASSLSGSQETQY
>TRBV6-1|TRBJ1-1
ASSRDINTEAF
>TRBV27|TRBJ1-2
ASTLTGGNYGYT
>TRBV20-1|TRBJ2-7
SALGASGLAEQY
>TRBV28|TRBJ2-1
ASSPSLAGVDEQF
>TRBV28|TRBJ2-7
ASSLVTAPDHEQY
>TRBV2|TRBJ2-7
ASSEYGGQGISTYEQY
>TRBV7-9|TRBJ2-1
ASSLDGGGHHNEQF
>TRBV9|TRBJ2-4
ASSASAGGVNIQY